This is a list of T cell receptor beta chains from one sample in a study of blood T cell repertoires in COVID-19. Sequencing used immunoSEQ multiplex PCR; TCRdb keeps in-frame clones, though not all of them. The table has hundreds of thousands of clones, approximately 80% seen once; the top ten hold about 4.5%. Sequencing input: PBMCs or T cells enriched from blood (not recorded which). All receptors come from a man aged 25-40 years with acute COVID-19. The CDR3 runs from the conserved cysteine through the conserved F or W. A D gene is named only where the DNA matches it firmly. Size is stated for part of the rows, as once, few or many counts, or as a class when the clone is expanded.

len: 15
d_gene: NA
j_gene: TRBJ1-3
v_gene: TRBV15
abundance: NA
CDR3nt: TGTGCCACCAGCAGAGATCCCAGCTCTGGAAACACCATATATTTT
CDR3aa: CATSRDPSSGNTIYF

len: 11
d_gene: NA
j_gene: TRBJ1-4
v_gene: TRBV4-1
abundance: NA
CDR3nt: TGCGCCAGCAGAGAAGCAGGGGAACTGTTTTTT
CDR3aa: CASREAGELFF

len: 13
d_gene: TRBD1
j_gene: TRBJ1-2
v_gene: TRBV2
abundance: NA
CDR3nt: TGTGCCAGCGAGGCCGACAGGGGGTATGGCTACACCTTC
CDR3aa: CASEADRGYGYTF

len: 17
d_gene: NA
j_gene: TRBJ2-7
v_gene: TRBV6-2/TRBV6-3
abundance: NA
CDR3nt: TGTGCCAGCAGTTACTCGATACCTAGTTATGAAGGCTACGAGCAGTACTTC
CDR3aa: CASSYSIPSYEGYEQYF

len: 18
d_gene: TRBD1
j_gene: TRBJ1-2
v_gene: TRBV19
abundance: few
CDR3nt: TGTGCCAGTACCGCCCTTCGGGACAGGGCCGAAGATAACTATGGCTACACCTTC
CDR3aa: CASTALRDRAEDNYGYTF

len: 16
d_gene: NA
j_gene: TRBJ1-6
v_gene: TRBV1
abundance: NA
CDR3nt: TGCACCAGCAGCCAGGGGACAGGGTTTTTTAATTCACCCCTCCACTTT
CDR3aa: CTSSQGTGFFNSPLHF

len: 16
d_gene: TRBD2
j_gene: TRBJ2-2
v_gene: TRBV7-3
abundance: few
CDR3nt: TGTGCCAGCACCCCTAGCGGGGGGGCCAGTGGCGGGGAGCTGTTTTTT
CDR3aa: CASTPSGGASGGELFF

len: 15
d_gene: TRBD2
j_gene: TRBJ2-5
v_gene: TRBV10-3
abundance: NA
CDR3nt: TGTGCCATCAGTGAAAAGCGGGGGGATCAAGAGACCCAGTACTTC
CDR3aa: CAISEKRGDQETQYF

len: 15
d_gene: TRBD1
j_gene: TRBJ1-2
v_gene: TRBV28
abundance: NA
CDR3nt: TGTGCCAGCAGTTCCCCAGGACAGGGGAACTATGGCTACACCTTC
CDR3aa: CASSSPGQGNYGYTF

len: 15
d_gene: NA
j_gene: TRBJ2-3
v_gene: TRBV6-5
abundance: NA
CDR3nt: TGTGCCAGCAGTTACCGTAGCTCTAGCACAGATACGCAGTATTTT
CDR3aa: CASSYRSSSTDTQYF

len: 14
d_gene: TRBD1
j_gene: TRBJ1-1
v_gene: TRBV9
abundance: NA
CDR3nt: TGTGCCAGCAGCGACACAGGGGGGAGCACTGAAGCTTTCTTT
CDR3aa: CASSDTGGSTEAFF

len: 15
d_gene: TRBD1
j_gene: TRBJ1-2
v_gene: TRBV9
abundance: NA
CDR3nt: TGTGCCAGCAGCAGCCCGGAACAGGGGATCTATGGCTACACCTTC
CDR3aa: CASSSPEQGIYGYTF

len: 17
d_gene: TRBD1
j_gene: TRBJ2-6
v_gene: TRBV27
abundance: few
CDR3nt: TGTGCCAGCAGTTCGGCAGGGGGTTCCTCTGGGGCCAACGTCCTGACTTTC
CDR3aa: CASSSAGGSSGANVLTF

len: 17
d_gene: TRBD1
j_gene: TRBJ1-6
v_gene: TRBV18
abundance: NA
CDR3nt: TGTGCCAGCTCACCAGAAGAGGGGGCCACCTATAATTCACCCCTCCACTTT
CDR3aa: CASSPEEGATYNSPLHF

len: 17
d_gene: TRBD1
j_gene: TRBJ2-3
v_gene: TRBV3-1/TRBV3-2
abundance: few
CDR3nt: TGTGCCAGCAGCCGATCCTTGACAGGGTCGGGGTCAGATACGCAGTATTTT
CDR3aa: CASSRSLTGSGSDTQYF

len: 14
d_gene: NA
j_gene: TRBJ2-5
v_gene: TRBV9
abundance: NA
CDR3nt: TGTGCCAGCAGCGTAGGCGAGGGAGGAGAGACCCAGTACTTC
CDR3aa: CASSVGEGGETQYF

len: 18
d_gene: TRBD2
j_gene: TRBJ2-1
v_gene: TRBV27
abundance: NA
CDR3nt: TGTGCCAGCAGTCCGTTGACGCCAAACGGACTAGCCTATGGTGAGCAGTTCTTC
CDR3aa: CASSPLTPNGLAYGEQFF

len: 18
d_gene: NA
j_gene: TRBJ1-1
v_gene: TRBV27
abundance: NA
CDR3nt: TGTGCCAGCAGTTTATCAGGAGGCTACCTAAATGTGGGCACTGAAGCTTTCTTT
CDR3aa: CASSLSGGYLNVGTEAFF

len: 17
d_gene: TRBD2
j_gene: TRBJ2-7
v_gene: TRBV7-6
abundance: NA
CDR3nt: TGTGCCAGCAGCCTCCTCCCACCAGCGGGGGACTCCTACGAGCAGTACTTC
CDR3aa: CASSLLPPAGDSYEQYF

len: 16
d_gene: TRBD2
j_gene: TRBJ2-5
v_gene: TRBV27
abundance: NA
CDR3nt: TGTGCCAGCAGTTTTGTAGCGGGGGGGCTCGGAGAGACCCAGTACTTC
CDR3aa: CASSFVAGGLGETQYF

len: 15
d_gene: TRBD1
j_gene: TRBJ2-7
v_gene: TRBV2
abundance: NA
CDR3nt: TGTGCCAGCAGTGAAGGACACAGGGGTGGAAGGGAGCAGTACTTC
CDR3aa: CASSEGHRGGREQYF

len: 13
d_gene: NA
j_gene: TRBJ1-1
v_gene: TRBV6-5
abundance: NA
CDR3nt: TGTGCCAGCAGCAGGGTGTTCGACACTGAAGCTTTCTTT
CDR3aa: CASSRVFDTEAFF

len: 15
d_gene: TRBD2
j_gene: TRBJ2-1
v_gene: TRBV9
abundance: NA
CDR3nt: TGTGCCAGCAGCGTAGCGGGGGGGGCGCGGAATGAGCAGTTCTTC
CDR3aa: CASSVAGGARNEQFF

len: 14
d_gene: NA
j_gene: TRBJ1-2
v_gene: TRBV7-9
abundance: NA
CDR3nt: TGTGCCAGCAGCCCCGCGGCCAACCTCTATGGCTACACCTTC
CDR3aa: CASSPAANLYGYTF

len: 15
d_gene: TRBD1
j_gene: TRBJ1-4
v_gene: TRBV9
abundance: NA
CDR3nt: TGTGCCAGCAGCGCCCAGCAGGGGGCGAATGAAAAACTGTTTTTT
CDR3aa: CASSAQQGANEKLFF

len: 15
d_gene: TRBD1
j_gene: TRBJ1-6
v_gene: TRBV27
abundance: once
CDR3nt: TGTGCCAGCAGTTTAGCTTCCAGGGGGAATTCACCCCTCCACTTT
CDR3aa: CASSLASRGNSPLHF

len: 13
d_gene: NA
j_gene: TRBJ2-3
v_gene: TRBV12-3/TRBV12-4
abundance: NA
CDR3nt: TGTGCCAGCAGGGCACTAGGGACAGATACGCAGTATTTT
CDR3aa: CASRALGTDTQYF

len: 15
d_gene: NA
j_gene: TRBJ2-1
v_gene: TRBV12-5
abundance: NA
CDR3nt: TGTGCTAGTTCCAGGCCCCCGAGCTCCTACAATGAGCAGTTCTTC
CDR3aa: CASSRPPSSYNEQFF

len: 15
d_gene: TRBD1
j_gene: TRBJ2-7
v_gene: TRBV6-5
abundance: NA
CDR3nt: TGTGCCAGCAGGGAGCGACAGGGGGGAGAGTACGAGCAGTACTTC
CDR3aa: CASRERQGGEYEQYF

len: 15
d_gene: NA
j_gene: TRBJ1-3
v_gene: TRBV5-4
abundance: NA
CDR3nt: TGTGCCAGCAGCCAGGGCTTGAGCTCTGGAAACACCATATATTTT
CDR3aa: CASSQGLSSGNTIYF

len: 15
d_gene: NA
j_gene: TRBJ1-2
v_gene: TRBV5-1
abundance: NA
CDR3nt: TGCGCCAGCAGCGGGGGCCCGGGGAGTGACTATGGCTACACCTTC
CDR3aa: CASSGGPGSDYGYTF

len: 15
d_gene: TRBD2
j_gene: TRBJ2-5
v_gene: TRBV5-1
abundance: once
CDR3nt: TGCGTCAGCAGAATCTCAGCGGGGGGTTGGGAGACCCAGTACTTC
CDR3aa: CVSRISAGGWETQYF

len: 16
d_gene: TRBD2
j_gene: TRBJ2-5
v_gene: TRBV19
abundance: NA
CDR3nt: TGTGCCAGTAGTACCCTCTCCCCAGCGGGGGGAGAGACCCAGTACTTC
CDR3aa: CASSTLSPAGGETQYF

len: 13
d_gene: NA
j_gene: TRBJ1-3
v_gene: TRBV9
abundance: many
CDR3nt: TGTGCCAGCAGCGTAGCTTCGGGGAACACCATATATTTT
CDR3aa: CASSVASGNTIYF

len: 15
d_gene: NA
j_gene: TRBJ2-5
v_gene: TRBV5-1
abundance: NA
CDR3nt: TGCGCCAGCAGCTTGGGCGGGGGCCAAAAAGAGACCCAGTACTTC
CDR3aa: CASSLGGGQKETQYF

len: 15
d_gene: TRBD1
j_gene: TRBJ1-4
v_gene: TRBV7-9
abundance: once
CDR3nt: TGTGCCAGCAGCTTAGGGGACAGCCCTAATGAAAAACTGTTTTTT
CDR3aa: CASSLGDSPNEKLFF